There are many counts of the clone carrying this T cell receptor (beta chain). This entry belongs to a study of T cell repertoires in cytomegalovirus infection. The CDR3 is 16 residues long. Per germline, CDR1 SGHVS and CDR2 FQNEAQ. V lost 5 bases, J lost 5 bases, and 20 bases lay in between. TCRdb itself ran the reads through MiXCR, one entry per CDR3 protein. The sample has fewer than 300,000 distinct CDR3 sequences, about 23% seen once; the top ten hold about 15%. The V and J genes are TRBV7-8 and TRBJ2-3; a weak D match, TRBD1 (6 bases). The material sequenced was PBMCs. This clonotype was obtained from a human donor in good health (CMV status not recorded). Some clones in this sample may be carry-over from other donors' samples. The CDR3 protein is CASSPTQGRVEDTQYF. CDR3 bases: TGTGCCAGCAGCCCCACCCAGGGGCGAGTTGAAGATACGCAGTATTTT.